This T cell receptor (beta chain) derives from a study of T cell repertoires in cytomegalovirus infection (dated by TCRdb to about 2019). Study-level background: Recently identified HLA-C-restricted CMV epitopes, whose presentation resists viral immunomodulation, were targeted by peptide stimulations together with well-studied HLA-B-restricted epitopes. Donor HLA type was relevant to the analysis, because carriage of CMV infection together with the matching HLA type was indicated by public TCR beta signatures. The investigation overall reported the following: The ex vivo response was dominated by HLA-C-restricted CMV-specific TCR beta clonotypes, which also provided the single most frequent clonotype in two of eight donors. In both this cohort and an independent cohort of over 350 donors, the cumulative frequency of public TCR beta family members distinguished carriers of CMV infection plus the relevant HLA type.

For sequencing, an Illumina HiSeq 1500 was employed. The public reads were reanalyzed by TCRdb: fastp trimming at Q25, MiXCR alignment, in-frame beta chains only. Rows with a matching CDR3 protein are joined into one entry that keeps the most common DNA and genes. The table for this sample lists 800,000 to 950,000 distinct CDR3 sequences; 30% to 35% of them were counted only once. Jointly, the top ten make up roughly 12% of the sample. From cysteine to phenylalanine, the CDR3 is 14 amino acids long. The only DNA kept is the CDR3, 42 bases in frame from the first base. From a lookup of the germline V gene (reference sequence), CDR1 and CDR2 are WNHNN and SYGVQD. The V and J ends are trimmed by 0 bases and 3 bases, leaving 9 bases between them. The sample's treatment or condition label is to be understood as: in vitro stimulation with specific CMV peptide epitopes to enrich CMV-specific T cells. About this clonotype: Its antigen specificity is not known. Base qualities are not recorded, but no much larger clone differs from it by a single base.

The sequence was collected from a human donor in good health (CMV status not recorded). Some clones in this sample may be carry-over from other donors' samples. The source material was cultured CD8+ T cells from PBMCs, sampled from culture after CMV antigen stimulation. Recombination connected TRBV10-1 to TRBJ2-7; the D gene is perhaps TRBD1 or TRBD2, each of them matching over 5 bases. CDR3 reads: CASSESGTNYEQYF. The DNA is as follows: TGCGCCAGCAGTGAGTCCGGGACGAACTACGAGCAGTACTTC.